This T cell receptor (beta chain) appears in the sequencing data of a study of CD4 T cells in relation to SARS-CoV-2 and coronaviruses. Study in general: ViraFEST: roughly 10-day antigen culture of PBMCs, then TCR beta CDR3 sequencing.

The unexposed donors gave CD4+ T cells in 2011-2018, prior to COVID-19. Isolation of CD4+ T cells took place after nine to ten days in culture. Cells permitting, SARS-CoV-2 S/N and four cold-coronavirus spikes were tested on unexposed-donor CD4+ T cells. Using immunoSEQ multiplex PCR, the repertoire was profiled, and TCRdb retains in-frame clones only, with some absent. The sample yields about 23,000 clones, more than 65% seen once. CDR3 length: 13 amino acids. The V end lost 2 bases, the J end lost 3 bases, and 7 bases lay between the germline ends. CDR1 and CDR2 from the germline V gene are KGHSH and LQKENI. For this clone: Its specificity is unknown.

Specimen: CD4+ T cells from PBMCs, cultured in vitro. V and J are TRBV18 and TRBJ1-1; D is uncertain. This TCR came from a human donor in good health. Here the CDR3 DNA reads TGTGCCAGCTCACCAGGGGAAGACACTGAAGCTTTCTTT. Its translation: CASSPGEDTEAFF.